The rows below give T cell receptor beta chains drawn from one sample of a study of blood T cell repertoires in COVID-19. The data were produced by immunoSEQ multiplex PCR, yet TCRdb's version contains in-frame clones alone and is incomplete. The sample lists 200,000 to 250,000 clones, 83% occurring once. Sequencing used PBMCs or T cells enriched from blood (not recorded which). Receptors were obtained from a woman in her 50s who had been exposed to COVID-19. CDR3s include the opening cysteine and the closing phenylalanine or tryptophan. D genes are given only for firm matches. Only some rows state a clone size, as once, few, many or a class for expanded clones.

CDR3nt: TGTGCCAGTAGTTCGATGACAGGTAGCAATCAGCCCCAGCATTTT
CDR3aa: CASSSMTGSNQPQHF
abundance: NA
j_gene: TRBJ1-5
d_gene: NA
v_gene: TRBV19

CDR3nt: TGTGCCAGTAGTATTCTTAAGAGGACAGAGCTGGGAAACACCATATATTTT
CDR3aa: CASSILKRTELGNTIYF
abundance: NA
j_gene: TRBJ1-3
d_gene: NA
v_gene: TRBV19

CDR3nt: TGCGCCAGCAGCTTGGACAGCCCGGGGGGCTACACCTTC
CDR3aa: CASSLDSPGGYTF
abundance: NA
j_gene: TRBJ1-2
d_gene: NA
v_gene: TRBV5-1

CDR3nt: TGTGCCAGCTCACGGAACAGGAACACTGAAGCTTTCTTT
CDR3aa: CASSRNRNTEAFF
abundance: NA
j_gene: TRBJ1-1
d_gene: NA
v_gene: TRBV18

CDR3nt: TGTGCCAGCAGCTTAGCTCAGAACTATGGCTACACCTTC
CDR3aa: CASSLAQNYGYTF
abundance: NA
j_gene: TRBJ1-2
d_gene: NA
v_gene: TRBV13

CDR3nt: TGTGCCTCCCGAGGAAGGTCCGAAGCGGGGGGCCTCCAAGAGACCCAGTACTTC
CDR3aa: CASRGRSEAGGLQETQYF
abundance: NA
j_gene: TRBJ2-5
d_gene: TRBD2
v_gene: TRBV10-3

CDR3nt: TGTGCCAGCAGTTTAGGCGGCGCTGGGTATGGCTACACCTTC
CDR3aa: CASSLGGAGYGYTF
abundance: NA
j_gene: TRBJ1-2
d_gene: NA
v_gene: TRBV28

CDR3nt: TGTGCCACCAGTGGCCCTCCTAAGCACCACGAGCAGTACTTC
CDR3aa: CATSGPPKHHEQYF
abundance: NA
j_gene: TRBJ2-7
d_gene: NA
v_gene: TRBV24-1

CDR3nt: TGTGCCAGCTCGCGGGGGTTGTACAATGAGCAGTTCTTC
CDR3aa: CASSRGLYNEQFF
abundance: once
j_gene: TRBJ2-1
d_gene: TRBD2
v_gene: TRBV18

CDR3nt: TGTGCCAGTAGTACCCAGGGGGCGCGGGGGAACACTGAAGCTTTCTTT
CDR3aa: CASSTQGARGNTEAFF
abundance: once
j_gene: TRBJ1-1
d_gene: TRBD1
v_gene: TRBV19

CDR3nt: TGTGCCAGCAGGAGGATAGACCTACCCCTCGAGCAGTACTTC
CDR3aa: CASRRIDLPLEQYF
abundance: NA
j_gene: TRBJ2-7
d_gene: NA
v_gene: TRBV2

CDR3nt: TGCAGCGTTGTAAACGAGGTGTCCGGCTACGAGCAGTACTTC
CDR3aa: CSVVNEVSGYEQYF
abundance: NA
j_gene: TRBJ2-7
d_gene: NA
v_gene: TRBV29-1

CDR3nt: TGTGCCAGCAGCTCCGGACGGACGGGACAGGGAAGGGATACGCAGTATTTT
CDR3aa: CASSSGRTGQGRDTQYF
abundance: NA
j_gene: TRBJ2-3
d_gene: TRBD1
v_gene: TRBV7-3

CDR3nt: TGCGCCAGCAGCCCCCTGGGGGGTAACTATGGCTACACCTTC
CDR3aa: CASSPLGGNYGYTF
abundance: NA
j_gene: TRBJ1-2
d_gene: NA
v_gene: TRBV5-1

CDR3nt: TGTGCCAGTAGTATAGTACAGGACAATGAGCAGTTCTTC
CDR3aa: CASSIVQDNEQFF
abundance: once
j_gene: TRBJ2-1
d_gene: NA
v_gene: TRBV19

CDR3nt: TGCGCCAGCAGCAACTTGGGGCGTTCTAACTATGGCTACACCTTC
CDR3aa: CASSNLGRSNYGYTF
abundance: NA
j_gene: TRBJ1-2
d_gene: NA
v_gene: TRBV5-1

CDR3nt: TGTGCCAGCAGCCACGGGACACAAGGATACAATGAGCAGTTCTTC
CDR3aa: CASSHGTQGYNEQFF
abundance: NA
j_gene: TRBJ2-1
d_gene: NA
v_gene: TRBV3-1/TRBV3-2

CDR3nt: TGTGCCAGCAGCCAAGGGGACTGGTACAATGAGCAGTTCTTC
CDR3aa: CASSQGDWYNEQFF
abundance: NA
j_gene: TRBJ2-1
d_gene: NA
v_gene: TRBV3-1/TRBV3-2

CDR3nt: TGTGCCAGTAGAGAACAGCTTGACTATGGCTACACCTTC
CDR3aa: CASREQLDYGYTF
abundance: NA
j_gene: TRBJ1-2
d_gene: NA
v_gene: TRBV19

CDR3nt: TGTGCCAGTAGGGGAGGGCTAACAGATACGCAGTATTTT
CDR3aa: CASRGGLTDTQYF
abundance: NA
j_gene: TRBJ2-3
d_gene: TRBD2
v_gene: TRBV19

CDR3nt: TGTGCCAGCAGCCCAGGGCTCCGCTCTGGAAACACCATATATTTT
CDR3aa: CASSPGLRSGNTIYF
abundance: NA
j_gene: TRBJ1-3
d_gene: NA
v_gene: TRBV11-2

CDR3nt: TGTGCCAGCAGTGACTCCACGGGGGGGGACTACAATGAGCAGTTCTTC
CDR3aa: CASSDSTGGDYNEQFF
abundance: NA
j_gene: TRBJ2-1
d_gene: TRBD2
v_gene: TRBV6-4

CDR3nt: TGTGCCAGCAGCCCCGGTCCGGACAGGGCTTACACTGAAGCTTTCTTT
CDR3aa: CASSPGPDRAYTEAFF
abundance: NA
j_gene: TRBJ1-1
d_gene: TRBD1
v_gene: TRBV3-1/TRBV3-2

CDR3nt: TGCGCCAGCAGCTTTGGGCAGGGAAATCAGCCCCAGCATTTT
CDR3aa: CASSFGQGNQPQHF
abundance: few
j_gene: TRBJ1-5
d_gene: NA
v_gene: TRBV5-1

CDR3nt: TGTGCCAGCAAGAGGACAGTCGGGGAAGGCTACACCTTC
CDR3aa: CASKRTVGEGYTF
abundance: NA
j_gene: TRBJ1-2
d_gene: NA
v_gene: TRBV5-6

CDR3nt: TGTGCCAGCAGTTTAACAGCGGTAAACACTGAAGCTTTCTTT
CDR3aa: CASSLTAVNTEAFF
abundance: once
j_gene: TRBJ1-1
d_gene: NA
v_gene: TRBV28

CDR3nt: TGTGCCAGCAGCCAAGGACTAGCGGGGGGGCTGGAGACCCAGTACTTC
CDR3aa: CASSQGLAGGLETQYF
abundance: many
j_gene: TRBJ2-5
d_gene: TRBD2
v_gene: TRBV14

CDR3nt: TGTGCCAGCAGCAGACAGGGCCTCTCTGGAAACACCATATATTTT
CDR3aa: CASSRQGLSGNTIYF
abundance: NA
j_gene: TRBJ1-3
d_gene: TRBD1
v_gene: TRBV6-6

CDR3nt: TGCAGTGCTAGTCTGGGACAGGGCGCCTACGAGCAGTACTTC
CDR3aa: CSASLGQGAYEQYF
abundance: NA
j_gene: TRBJ2-7
d_gene: TRBD1
v_gene: TRBV20-1

CDR3nt: TGTGCCAGCAGCCTTGGGCCAGGGGATGAGCAGTTCTTC
CDR3aa: CASSLGPGDEQFF
abundance: NA
j_gene: TRBJ2-1
d_gene: NA
v_gene: TRBV3-1/TRBV3-2

CDR3nt: TGTGCCAGCAGCTCACAGCATCCCATTTGGCATCATCAGCCCCAGCATTTT
CDR3aa: CASSSQHPIWHHQPQHF
abundance: NA
j_gene: TRBJ1-5
d_gene: NA
v_gene: TRBV3-1/TRBV3-2

CDR3nt: TGTGCCAGCAGCCAAGAAGGACAGGGGGCCCACTATGGCTACACCTTC
CDR3aa: CASSQEGQGAHYGYTF
abundance: NA
j_gene: TRBJ1-2
d_gene: TRBD1
v_gene: TRBV14

CDR3nt: TGTGCCAGTAGTATAGGCCCGCAAGCCCCTAGCAATCAGCCCCAGCATTTT
CDR3aa: CASSIGPQAPSNQPQHF
abundance: NA
j_gene: TRBJ1-5
d_gene: NA
v_gene: TRBV19

CDR3nt: TGTGCCAGCAGGACTAGCGGTAAAGAGACCCAGTACTTC
CDR3aa: CASRTSGKETQYF
abundance: NA
j_gene: TRBJ2-5
d_gene: TRBD2
v_gene: TRBV3-1/TRBV3-2

CDR3nt: TGTGCCAGCAGCCTGTTCAGGGGGCAGGATGGCTACACCTTC
CDR3aa: CASSLFRGQDGYTF
abundance: NA
j_gene: TRBJ1-2
d_gene: TRBD1
v_gene: TRBV3-1/TRBV3-2